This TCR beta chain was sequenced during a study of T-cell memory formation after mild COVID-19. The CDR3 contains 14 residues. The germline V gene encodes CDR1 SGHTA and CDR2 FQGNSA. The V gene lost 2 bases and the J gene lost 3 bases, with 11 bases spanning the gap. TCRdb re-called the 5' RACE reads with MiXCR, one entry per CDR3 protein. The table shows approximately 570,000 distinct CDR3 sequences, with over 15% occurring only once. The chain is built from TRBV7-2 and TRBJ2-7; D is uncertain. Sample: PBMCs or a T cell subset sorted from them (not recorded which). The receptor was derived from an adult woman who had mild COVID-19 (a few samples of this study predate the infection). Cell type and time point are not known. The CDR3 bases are TGTGCCAGCAGCTTAACCGACGAAGACTACGAGCAGTACTTC. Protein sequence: CASSLTDEDYEQYF.